The T cell receptor (beta chain) described here comes from a study of blood T cell repertoires in COVID-19. Overall study context: Samples came from the United States, Italy and Spain, spanning acute and convalescent COVID-19. In each case, the material was cDNA or gDNA derived from T cells, B-cell-depleted T cells, or PBMCs.

Assay used: immunoSEQ multiplex PCR; TCRdb lists only in-frame clones, some missing. The data show 250,000 or so clones, 65% to 90% seen once. Germline V gene data show CDR1 as SNHLY and CDR2 as FYNNEI. The CDR3 is made up of 18 amino acids. V was clipped by 6 bases and J by 3 bases, with 26 bases between them. The clonotype originates from a man aged 35 to 55 who had recovered from COVID-19. Sequenced sample: peripheral blood. The chain combines TRBV2 with TRBJ1-1, with a possible D match to TRBD1 (5 bases). CDR3 bases: TGTGCCAGCAGCCCCCCTCGCGGCGGGGCACCGGTGCACACTGAAGCTTTCTTT. Amino acids: CASSPPRGGAPVHTEAFF.